This T cell receptor (beta chain) was sequenced in a study of T cell repertoires in cytomegalovirus infection. About the study: TCR beta signatures that were public indicated CMV infection and matching HLA type.

V dropped 8 bases and J dropped 4; count of bases not matched to a gene: 11. Germline CDR1 is SEHNR and CDR2 is FQNEAQ (reference sequence). There are 15 residues in the CDR3. Notes on the study in general: Cumulative frequency (of public TCR beta family members) identified carriers of CMV plus the relevant HLA. HLA-C-restricted CMV-specific TCR beta clonotypes were dominant in the ex vivo response.

This clonotype was observed at least ten times. The antigen is unknown. MiXCR, applied by TCRdb to the reads, yields one record per CDR3 protein. The data hold 450,000 to 600,000 distinct CDR3 sequences, with 11% observed a single time. Specimen: PBMCs. This receptor was taken from a human donor in good health (CMV status not recorded). Some clones in this sample may be carry-over from other donors' samples. The chain has TRBV7-9 and TRBJ1-5, with 7 positions matching TRBD1. CDR3 amino acids: CASQFTGERNQPQHF. The CDR3 DNA follows: TGTGCCAGCCAATTCACAGGGGAGCGTAATCAGCCCCAGCATTTT.